This T cell receptor (beta chain) was sequenced during a study of CD8 T cells in ankylosing spondylitis. General study findings and limits: Typical of ankylosing spondylitis blood, it appeared, was a TCR beta motif of eight highly homologous variants. Matched ankylosing spondylitis synovial fluid reportedly showed significant enrichment of disease-linked clones.

The CDR3 extends over 13 amino acids. Germline V gene data show CDR1 as SGHTA and CDR2 as FQGNSA. The ends were cut back, 1 base at V and 7 bases at J, with 8 bases in the middle. TCRdb analysed the 5' RACE reads with MiXCR anew, one entry per CDR3 protein. The table shows approximately 110,000 distinct CDR3 sequences, with 24% occurring only once. This clonotype is classed as medium-sized (0.01 to 0.1%). The antigen remains undetermined. The receptor's source is a male donor with ankylosing spondylitis. Specimen: synovial fluid, either unsorted or a sorted T cell fraction (not recorded which). The chain combines TRBV7-2 with TRBJ2-1, with D tentatively TRBD2 (5 bases). CDR3 coding DNA: TGTGCCAGCAGCTTAGAAGCGGAAAATGAGCAGTTCTTC. This sequence encodes CASSLEAENEQFF. Looking up the rest from reference TRBV7-2 and TRBJ2-1 gives the full variable domain: GAGVSQSPSNKVTEKGKDVELRCDPISGHTALYWYRQSLGQGLEFLIYFQGNSAPDKSGLPSDRFSAERTGGSVSTLTIQRTQQEDSAVYLCASSLEAENEQFFGPGTRLTVL.